The rows below give T cell receptor beta chains drawn from one sample of a study of cytomegalovirus exposure and HLA in healthy donors. Profiled with immunoSEQ multiplex PCR; TCRdb holds only in-frame clones, not every one. The sample gives around 120,000 clones, roughly three quarters of which show up once; over 1.5% is in the top ten. The sequenced sample was PBMCs. The receptors stem from a young woman in good health and CMV-seronegative. Both conserved end residues are part of each CDR3. Each record gives: V gene, J gene, CDR3 length, CDR3 protein.

TRBV15,TRBJ1-3,14,CATSRDRAGNTIYF
TRBV6-4,TRBJ1-5,15,CASSRDSFSNQPQHF
TRBV27,TRBJ1-6,17,CASSLSGPGQGVSPLHF
TRBV5-1,TRBJ2-7,15,CASSKSQGARYEQYF
TRBV28,TRBJ1-1,14,CASSFTGTFTEAFF
TRBV4-1,TRBJ1-2,17,CASSWTRTGEANYGYTF
TRBV19,TRBJ1-4,15,CATHRQGQGNEKLFF
TRBV6-1,TRBJ1-4,15,CASSSGQAPNEKLFF
TRBV5-8,TRBJ1-2,13,CASSPTGLSGYTF
TRBV4-1,TRBJ1-2,13,CASSPGTEYGYTF
TRBV28,TRBJ1-2,16,CASSYYRGTANYGYTF